This TCR beta chain is drawn from a study of blood T cell repertoires in COVID-19. At the level of the study: Both acute and convalescent COVID-19 samples were obtained from the United States, Italy and Spain. The cDNA or gDNA used as material had been derived from T cells, B-cell-depleted T cells, or PBMCs.

In this sample, this clone turned up a few times. Per the original methods: Amplification of reference gene primers provided the estimated nucleated cell counts. Produced via immunoSEQ multiplex PCR; TCRdb's table is partial and in-frame only. V and J calls plus clone size are reproduced from that table; the DNA served to infer D and trimming. The table has more than 150,000 clones, approximately 79% seen once. Germline CDR1 and CDR2: SNHLY and FYNNEI. Trimming cost V 7 bases and J 2 bases; bases outside gene matches: 10. The CDR3 length is 15 residues. This sequence originates from a man aged 55 to 70 with active or convalescent COVID-19. Input material: peripheral blood. The chain combines TRBV2 with TRBJ2-5; TRBD1 aligns across 7 bases. Here the CDR3 reads CASKGAGGSQETQYF. The DNA for the CDR3 is TGTGCCAGCAAAGGGGCAGGGGGTAGTCAAGAGACCCAGTACTTC. The full variable domain, in which reference TRBV2 and TRBJ2-5 provide the parts outside the CDR3, is EPEVTQTPSHQVTQMGQEVILRCVPISNHLYFYWYRQILGQKVEFLVSFYNNEISEKSEIFDDQFSVERPDGSNFTLKIRSTKLEDSAMYFCASKGAGGSQETQYFGPGTRLLVL.